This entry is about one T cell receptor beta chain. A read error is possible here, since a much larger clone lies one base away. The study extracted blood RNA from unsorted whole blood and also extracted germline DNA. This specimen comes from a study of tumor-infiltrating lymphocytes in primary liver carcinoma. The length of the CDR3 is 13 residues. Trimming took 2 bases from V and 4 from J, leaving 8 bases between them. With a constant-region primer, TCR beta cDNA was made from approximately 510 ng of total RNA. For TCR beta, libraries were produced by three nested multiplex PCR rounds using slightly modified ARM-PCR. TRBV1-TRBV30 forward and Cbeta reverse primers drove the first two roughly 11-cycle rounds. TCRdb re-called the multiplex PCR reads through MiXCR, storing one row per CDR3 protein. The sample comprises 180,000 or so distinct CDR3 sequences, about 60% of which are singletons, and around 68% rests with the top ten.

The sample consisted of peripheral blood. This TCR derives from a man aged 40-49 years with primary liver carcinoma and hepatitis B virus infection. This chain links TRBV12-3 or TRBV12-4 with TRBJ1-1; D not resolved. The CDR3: CASSLQWGTEAFF. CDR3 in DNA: TGTGCCAGCAGTTTACAGTGGGGCACTGAAGCTTTCTTT.